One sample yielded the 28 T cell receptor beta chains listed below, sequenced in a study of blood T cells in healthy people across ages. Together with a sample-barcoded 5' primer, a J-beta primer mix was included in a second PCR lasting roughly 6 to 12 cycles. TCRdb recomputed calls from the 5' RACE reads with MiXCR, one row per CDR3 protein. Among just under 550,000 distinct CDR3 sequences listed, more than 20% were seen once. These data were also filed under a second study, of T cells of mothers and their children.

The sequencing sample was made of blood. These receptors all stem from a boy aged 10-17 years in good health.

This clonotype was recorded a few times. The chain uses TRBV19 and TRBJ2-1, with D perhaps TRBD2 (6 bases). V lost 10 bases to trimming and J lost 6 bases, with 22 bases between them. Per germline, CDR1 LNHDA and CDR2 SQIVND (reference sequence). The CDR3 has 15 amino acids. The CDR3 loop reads CATMESGGSINEQFF. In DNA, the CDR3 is TGTGCCACGATGGAGAGTGGGGGGAGTATCAATGAGCAGTTCTTC.

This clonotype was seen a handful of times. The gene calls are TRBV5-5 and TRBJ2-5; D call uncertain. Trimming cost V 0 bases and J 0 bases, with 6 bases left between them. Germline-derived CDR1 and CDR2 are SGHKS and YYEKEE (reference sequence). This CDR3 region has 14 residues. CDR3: CASSLEGNQETQYF. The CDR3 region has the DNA TGTGCCAGCAGCTTGGAGGGAAACCAAGAGACCCAGTACTTC.

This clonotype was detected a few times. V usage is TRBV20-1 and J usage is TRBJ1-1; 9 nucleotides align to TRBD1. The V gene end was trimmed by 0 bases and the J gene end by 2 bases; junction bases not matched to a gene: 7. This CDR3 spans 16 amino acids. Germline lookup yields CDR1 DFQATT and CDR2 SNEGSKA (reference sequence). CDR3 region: CSAREDGTGINTEAFF. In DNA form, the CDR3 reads TGCAGTGCTAGAGAGGACGGGACAGGGATCAACACTGAAGCTTTCTTT.

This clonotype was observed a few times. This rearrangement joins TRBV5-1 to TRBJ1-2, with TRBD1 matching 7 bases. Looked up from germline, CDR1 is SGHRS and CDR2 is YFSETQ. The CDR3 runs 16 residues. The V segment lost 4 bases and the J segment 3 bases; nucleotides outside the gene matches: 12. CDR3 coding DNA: TGCGCCAGCAGCGCGGAGACAGGGAGGATTCACTATGGCTACACCTTC. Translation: CASSAETGRIHYGYTF.

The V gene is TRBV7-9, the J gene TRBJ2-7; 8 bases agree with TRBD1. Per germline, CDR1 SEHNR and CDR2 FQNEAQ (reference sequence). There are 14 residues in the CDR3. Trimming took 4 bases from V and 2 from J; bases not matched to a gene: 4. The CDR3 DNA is TGTGCCAGCAGCTCCCTGGACAGGGCCTACGAGCAGTACTTC. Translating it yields CASSSLDRAYEQYF. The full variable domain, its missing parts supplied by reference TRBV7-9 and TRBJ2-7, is DTGVSQNPRHKITKRGQNVTFRCDPISEHNRLYWYRQTLGQGPEFLTYFQNEAQLEKSRLLSDRFSAERPKGSFSTLEIQRTEQGDSAMYLCASSSLDRAYEQYFGPGTRLTVT.

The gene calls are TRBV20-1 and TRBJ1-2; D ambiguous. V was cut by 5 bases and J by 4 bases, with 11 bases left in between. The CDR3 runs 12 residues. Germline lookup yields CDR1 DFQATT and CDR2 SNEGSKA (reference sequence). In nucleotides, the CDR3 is TGCAGTGCTCTCGATGTCGGCTATGGCTACACCTTC. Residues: CSALDVGYGYTF.

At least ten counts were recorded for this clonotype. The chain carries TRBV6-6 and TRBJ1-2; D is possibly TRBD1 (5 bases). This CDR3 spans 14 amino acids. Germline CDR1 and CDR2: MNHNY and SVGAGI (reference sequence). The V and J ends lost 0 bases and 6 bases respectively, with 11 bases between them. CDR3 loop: CASSYSDTADGYTF. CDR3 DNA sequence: TGTGCCAGCAGTTACTCGGACACAGCAGATGGCTACACCTTC.

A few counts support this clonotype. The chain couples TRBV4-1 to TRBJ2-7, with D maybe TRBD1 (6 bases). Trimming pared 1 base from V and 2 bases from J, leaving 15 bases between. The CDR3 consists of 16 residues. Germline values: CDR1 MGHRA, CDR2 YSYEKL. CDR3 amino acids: CASSQGGTGTPYEQYF. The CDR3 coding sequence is TGCGCCAGCAGCCAAGGGGGAACAGGGACCCCCTACGAGCAGTACTTC.

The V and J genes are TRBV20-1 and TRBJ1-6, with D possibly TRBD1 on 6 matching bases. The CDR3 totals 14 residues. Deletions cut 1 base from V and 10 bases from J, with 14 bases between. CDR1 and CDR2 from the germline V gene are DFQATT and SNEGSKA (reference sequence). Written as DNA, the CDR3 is TGCAGTGCTAGAGCTGAAGGGGGGAGCTCACCCCTCCACTTT. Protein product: CSARAEGGSSPLHF.

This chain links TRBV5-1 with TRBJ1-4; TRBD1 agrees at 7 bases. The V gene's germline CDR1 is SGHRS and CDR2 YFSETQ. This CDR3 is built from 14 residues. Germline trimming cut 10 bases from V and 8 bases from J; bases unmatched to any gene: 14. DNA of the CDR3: TGCGCCTCCGCCTCCGGGACAGTCGTCGAAAAACTGTTTTTT. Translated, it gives CASASGTVVEKLFF.

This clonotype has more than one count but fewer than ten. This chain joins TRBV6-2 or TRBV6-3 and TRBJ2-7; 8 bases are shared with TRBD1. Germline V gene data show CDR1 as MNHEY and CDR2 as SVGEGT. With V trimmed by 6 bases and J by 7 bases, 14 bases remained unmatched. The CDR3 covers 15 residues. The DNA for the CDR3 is TGTGCCAGCAGAGGTCGGACAGGGAGTTTGAAGGAGCAGTACTTC. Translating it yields CASRGRTGSLKEQYF.

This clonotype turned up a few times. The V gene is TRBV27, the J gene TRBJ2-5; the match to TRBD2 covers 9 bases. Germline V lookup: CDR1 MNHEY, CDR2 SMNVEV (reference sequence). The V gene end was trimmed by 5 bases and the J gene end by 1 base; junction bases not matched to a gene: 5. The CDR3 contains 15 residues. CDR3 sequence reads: CASSLAGNPQETQYF. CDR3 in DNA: TGTGCCAGCAGTCTAGCGGGGAATCCCCAAGAGACCCAGTACTTC.

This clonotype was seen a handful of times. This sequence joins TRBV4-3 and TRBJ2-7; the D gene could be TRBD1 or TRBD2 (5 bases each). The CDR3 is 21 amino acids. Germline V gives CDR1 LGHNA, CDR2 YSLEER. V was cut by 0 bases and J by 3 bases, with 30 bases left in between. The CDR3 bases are TGCGCCAGCAGCCAAGAGTCTAGCACACGGGGCGAAATTGTCGTTGACTACGAGCAGTACTTC. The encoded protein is CASSQESSTRGEIVVDYEQYF.

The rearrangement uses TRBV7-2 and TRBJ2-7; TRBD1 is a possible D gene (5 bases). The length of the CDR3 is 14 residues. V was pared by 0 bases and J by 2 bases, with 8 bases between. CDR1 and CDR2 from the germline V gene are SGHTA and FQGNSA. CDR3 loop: CASSLADRAYEQYF. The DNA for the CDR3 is TGTGCCAGCAGCTTAGCAGACAGAGCCTACGAGCAGTACTTC.

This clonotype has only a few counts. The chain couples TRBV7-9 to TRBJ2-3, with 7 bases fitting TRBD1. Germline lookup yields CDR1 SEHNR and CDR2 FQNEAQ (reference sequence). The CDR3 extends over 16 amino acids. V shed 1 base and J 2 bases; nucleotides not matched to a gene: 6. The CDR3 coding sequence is TGTGCCAGCAGCTTAGGGTTCGGACAGGTCACAGATACGCAGTATTTT. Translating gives CASSLGFGQVTDTQYF. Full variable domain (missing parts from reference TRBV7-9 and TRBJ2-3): DTGVSQNPRHKITKRGQNVTFRCDPISEHNRLYWYRQTLGQGPEFLTYFQNEAQLEKSRLLSDRFSAERPKGSFSTLEIQRTEQGDSAMYLCASSLGFGQVTDTQYFGPGTRLTVL.

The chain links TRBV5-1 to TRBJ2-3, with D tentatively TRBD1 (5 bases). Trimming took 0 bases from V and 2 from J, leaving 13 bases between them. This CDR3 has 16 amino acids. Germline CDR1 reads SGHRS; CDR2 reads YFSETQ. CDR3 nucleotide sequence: TGCGCCAGCAGCTTGGGTGTGGCTGGGGCCACAGATACGCAGTATTTT. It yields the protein CASSLGVAGATDTQYF.

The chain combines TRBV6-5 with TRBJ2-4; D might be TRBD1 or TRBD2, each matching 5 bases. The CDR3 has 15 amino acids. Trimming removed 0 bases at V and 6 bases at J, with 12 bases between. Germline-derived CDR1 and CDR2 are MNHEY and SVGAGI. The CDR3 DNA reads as TGTGCCAGCAGTTACTCTCCAGGGACCCTAAACATTCAGTACTTC. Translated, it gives CASSYSPGTLNIQYF.

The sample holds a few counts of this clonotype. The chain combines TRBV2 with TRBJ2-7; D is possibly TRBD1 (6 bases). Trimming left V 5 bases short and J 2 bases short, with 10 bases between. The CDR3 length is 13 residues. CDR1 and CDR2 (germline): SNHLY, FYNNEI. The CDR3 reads CASSRDKAYEQYF. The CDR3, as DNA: TGTGCCAGCAGTCGGGACAAGGCCTACGAGCAGTACTTC. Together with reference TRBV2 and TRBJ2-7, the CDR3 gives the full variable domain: EPEVTQTPSHQVTQMGQEVILRCVPISNHLYFYWYRQILGQKVEFLVSFYNNEISEKSEIFDDQFSVERPDGSNFTLKIRSTKLEDSAMYFCASSRDKAYEQYFGPGTRLTVT.

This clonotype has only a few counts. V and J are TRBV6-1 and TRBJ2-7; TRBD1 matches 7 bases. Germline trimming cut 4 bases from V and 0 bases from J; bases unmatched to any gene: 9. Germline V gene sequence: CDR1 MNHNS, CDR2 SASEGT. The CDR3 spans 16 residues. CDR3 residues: CASSVTWTGSSYEQYF. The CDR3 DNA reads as TGTGCCAGCAGTGTCACCTGGACAGGAAGCTCCTACGAGCAGTACTTC.

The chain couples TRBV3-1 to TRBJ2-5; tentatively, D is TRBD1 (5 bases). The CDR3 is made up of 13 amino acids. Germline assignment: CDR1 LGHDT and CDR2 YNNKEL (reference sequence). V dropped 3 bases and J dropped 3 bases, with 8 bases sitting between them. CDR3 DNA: TGTGCCAGCAGCCAGGGGCCAGAAGAGACCCAGTACTTC. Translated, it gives CASSQGPEETQYF.

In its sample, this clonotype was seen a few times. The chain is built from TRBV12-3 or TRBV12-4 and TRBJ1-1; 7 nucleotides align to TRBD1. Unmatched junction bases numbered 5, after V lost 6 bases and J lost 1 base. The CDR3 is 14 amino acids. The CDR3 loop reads CASSRRTGNTEAFF. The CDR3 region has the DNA TGTGCCAGCAGCCGTAGGACAGGGAACACTGAAGCTTTCTTT.

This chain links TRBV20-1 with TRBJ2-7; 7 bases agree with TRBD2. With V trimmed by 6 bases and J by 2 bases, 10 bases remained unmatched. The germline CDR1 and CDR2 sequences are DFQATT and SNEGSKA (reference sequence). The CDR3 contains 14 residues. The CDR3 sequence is CSAPGEGYPYEQYF. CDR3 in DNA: TGCAGTGCCCCGGGGGAGGGGTACCCCTACGAGCAGTACTTC.

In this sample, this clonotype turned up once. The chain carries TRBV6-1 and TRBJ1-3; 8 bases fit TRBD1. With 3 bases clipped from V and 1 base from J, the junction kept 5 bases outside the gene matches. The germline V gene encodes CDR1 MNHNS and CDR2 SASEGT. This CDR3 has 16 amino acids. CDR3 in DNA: TGTGCCAGCAGTGAGGCAGGGGGCATGTCTGGAAACACCATATATTTT. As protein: CASSEAGGMSGNTIYF.

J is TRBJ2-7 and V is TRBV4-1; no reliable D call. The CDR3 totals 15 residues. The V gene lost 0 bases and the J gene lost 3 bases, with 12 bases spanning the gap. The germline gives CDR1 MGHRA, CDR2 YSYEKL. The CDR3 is CASSQEGPYGYEQYF. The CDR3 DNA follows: TGCGCCAGCAGCCAAGAAGGTCCTTATGGCTACGAGCAGTACTTC.

The CDR3 coding sequence is TGTGCCAGCAGTCTGAGGACAGGGATCTATGGCTACACCTTC. Its translation is CASSLRTGIYGYTF. The rearrangement uses TRBV6-2 or TRBV6-3 and TRBJ1-2; 8 bases are a match to TRBD1. CDR3 length: 14 residues. Germline CDR1 MNHEY, CDR2 SVGEGT. J gave up 4 bases and V 5 bases, and 6 bases lay outside the gene matches.

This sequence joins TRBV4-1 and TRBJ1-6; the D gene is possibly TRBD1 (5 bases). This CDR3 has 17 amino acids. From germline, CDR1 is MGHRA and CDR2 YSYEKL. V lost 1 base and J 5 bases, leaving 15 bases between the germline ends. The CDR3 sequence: CASSQVRQGSDNSPLHF. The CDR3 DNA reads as TGCGCCAGCAGCCAAGTTAGGCAGGGCAGCGATAATTCACCCCTCCACTTT.

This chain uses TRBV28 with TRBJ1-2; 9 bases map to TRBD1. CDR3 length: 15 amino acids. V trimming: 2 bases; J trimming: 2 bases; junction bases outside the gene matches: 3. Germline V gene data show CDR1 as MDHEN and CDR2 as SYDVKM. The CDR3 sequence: CASSLGDRANYGYTF. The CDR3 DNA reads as TGTGCCAGCAGTTTAGGGGACAGGGCAAACTATGGCTACACCTTC.

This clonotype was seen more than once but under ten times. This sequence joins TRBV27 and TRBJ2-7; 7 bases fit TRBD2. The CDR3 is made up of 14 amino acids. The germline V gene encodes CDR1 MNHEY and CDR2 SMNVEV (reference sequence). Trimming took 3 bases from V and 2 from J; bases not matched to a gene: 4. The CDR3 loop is CASSFRGGPYEQYF. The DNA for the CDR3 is TGTGCCAGCAGTTTCCGCGGGGGACCCTACGAGCAGTACTTC.